This entry is about one T cell receptor beta chain. TCRdb keeps only in-frame clones here, not all; method: immunoSEQ multiplex PCR. The profile shows 450,000 to 500,000 clones, roughly nine tenths of them singletons. The data were obtained in a study of blood T cell repertoires in COVID-19. J gave up 8 bases and V 7 bases, and 13 bases lay outside the gene matches. Germline V CDR1 and CDR2: SGHRS, YFSETQ. This CDR3 has 15 residues. The sequencing input was PBMCs or T cells enriched from blood (not recorded which). J is TRBJ2-3 and V is TRBV5-1; 10 positions match TRBD2. This receptor was taken from a woman aged 55-69 years who had recovered from COVID-19. The CDR3 DNA reads as TGCGCCAGCGGCCCAACAGCGGGGGGGCGTGTTACGCAGTATTTT. It encodes CASGPTAGGRVTQYF.